The rows below give T cell receptor beta chains drawn from one sample of a study of blood T cells in healthy people across ages. TCRdb re-derived calls from the 5' RACE reads in MiXCR, one entry per CDR3 protein. The sample holds 600,000 to 1,000,000 distinct CDR3 sequences, about 25% seen once. Another study also made use of these data, one on T cells of mothers and their children.

Sequenced sample: blood. The origin of the receptors is a boy under 18 in good health. Both conserved end residues are part of each CDR3. The D gene is left open where the match is weak. Part of the rows lack a size; the others show once, few, many or a class for expanded clones.

J gene | D gene | clone size | CDR3 length | V gene | CDR3 protein | CDR3 DNA
TRBJ2-7 | TRBD1 | NA | 15 | TRBV11-1 | CASSLAQGVLYEQYF | TGTGCCAGCAGCTTAGCGCAGGGGGTACTCTACGAGCAGTACTTC
TRBJ2-7 | TRBD1 | many | 12 | TRBV6-5 | CASSPTGAEQYF | TGTGCCAGCAGCCCGACAGGGGCCGAGCAGTACTTC
TRBJ2-3 | NA | few | 19 | TRBV6-5 | CASSYDPPTSGTPGDTQYF | TGTGCCAGCAGTTATGATCCCCCCACCTCGGGGACCCCAGGGGATACGCAGTATTTT
TRBJ2-2 | TRBD1 | NA | 16 | TRBV28 | CASSFFGTGSDGELFF | TGTGCCAGCAGTTTTTTTGGGACAGGGTCGGACGGGGAGCTGTTTTTT
TRBJ2-2 | NA | few | 14 | TRBV20-1 | CSAYPDRNTGELFF | TGCAGTGCTTACCCAGACAGAAACACCGGGGAGCTGTTTTTT
TRBJ2-7 | NA | NA | 16 | TRBV6-1 | CASSEAVRGFPYEQYF | TGTGCCAGCAGTGAAGCTGTGAGGGGGTTTCCCTACGAGCAGTACTTC
TRBJ1-2 | NA | NA | 15 | TRBV7-2 | CASSLGVVRTYGYTF | TGTGCCAGCAGCTTAGGAGTTGTACGGACCTATGGCTACACCTTC
TRBJ1-2 | TRBD1 | NA | 13 | TRBV5-1 | CASSMTGDYGYTF | TGCGCCAGCAGCATGACAGGGGACTATGGCTACACCTTC
TRBJ2-1 | NA | few | 14 | TRBV29-1 | CSVVNKLSYNEQFF | TGCAGCGTCGTTAATAAACTCTCCTACAATGAGCAGTTCTTC
TRBJ1-2 | TRBD1 | few | 14 | TRBV28 | CASSNRGAPMSYTF | TGTGCCAGTTCCAACAGGGGGGCTCCGATGAGCTACACCTTC
TRBJ2-5 | NA | few | 15 | TRBV15 | CATSRDLQGWETQYF | TGTGCCACCAGCAGAGACCTACAGGGATGGGAGACCCAGTACTTC
TRBJ2-5 | TRBD2 | few | 14 | TRBV7-2 | CASSLSGAKGTQYF | TGTGCCAGCAGCTTAAGCGGGGCGAAGGGAACCCAGTACTTC
TRBJ2-7 | NA | NA | 13 | TRBV12-3/TRBV12-4 | CASSLGQSLEQYF | TGTGCCAGCAGTTTAGGACAGAGTCTGGAGCAGTACTTC
TRBJ2-7 | TRBD1 | NA | 13 | TRBV29-1 | CSVEDQDRVEQYF | TGCAGCGTTGAAGATCAGGACAGGGTTGAGCAGTACTTC
TRBJ2-5 | NA | NA | 15 | TRBV5-1 | CASSLVSGGIETQYF | TGCGCCAGCAGCTTGGTATCAGGGGGGATAGAGACCCAGTACTTC
TRBJ2-7 | NA | NA | 14 | TRBV5-6 | CASSWASDRYEQYF | TGTGCCAGCAGCTGGGCTAGCGATCGATACGAGCAGTACTTC
TRBJ1-5 | NA | few | 14 | TRBV7-8 | CASSLATGYQPQHF | TGTGCCAGCAGCTTAGCGACAGGATATCAGCCCCAGCATTTT
TRBJ1-6 | NA | NA | 17 | TRBV5-5 | CASNEGRTDAYNSPLHF | TGTGCCAGCAACGAAGGACGGACCGATGCCTATAATTCACCCCTCCACTTT
TRBJ2-1 | NA | few | 13 | TRBV6-2/TRBV6-3 | CASLGRGSNEQFF | TGTGCCAGCCTTGGGAGAGGGAGCAATGAGCAGTTCTTC
TRBJ2-7 | NA | NA | 16 | TRBV4-1 | CASSQEPGVVGYEQYF | TGCGCCAGCAGCCAAGAGCCAGGGGTGGTGGGCTACGAGCAGTACTTC
TRBJ1-2 | TRBD1 | few | 13 | TRBV29-1 | CSVVDRGRYGYTF | TGCAGCGTTGTTGACAGGGGCCGCTATGGCTACACCTTC
TRBJ2-5 | NA | NA | 15 | TRBV19 | CASSILGGGEETQYF | TGTGCCAGTAGTATTCTAGGAGGGGGCGAAGAGACCCAGTACTTC
TRBJ2-7 | TRBD1 | NA | 16 | TRBV6-1 | CASRPTSQGASYEQYF | TGTGCCAGCAGGCCCACCTCACAGGGGGCCTCCTACGAGCAGTACTTC
TRBJ1-5 | NA | NA | 14 | TRBV2 | CASQRDDSNQPQHF | TGTGCCAGTCAGAGGGACGATAGCAATCAGCCCCAGCATTTT
TRBJ2-1 | NA | few | 16 | TRBV18 | CASHRPTDLFPNEQFF | TGTGCCAGCCATAGGCCTACTGATCTGTTTCCCAATGAGCAGTTCTTC
TRBJ2-5 | TRBD2 | NA | 18 | TRBV9 | CASSVGASGGLGTETQYF | TGTGCCAGCAGCGTAGGCGCTAGCGGGGGCTTGGGGACGGAGACCCAGTACTTC
TRBJ2-7 | NA | NA | 14 | TRBV6-1 | CASSDRGDVYEQYF | TGTGCCAGCAGTGACAGGGGTGATGTCTACGAGCAGTACTTC
TRBJ2-1 | NA | NA | 16 | TRBV3-1 | CASSQDVSGSYNEQFF | TGTGCCAGCAGCCAAGACGTCAGCGGTTCCTACAATGAGCAGTTCTTC
TRBJ2-7 | NA | NA | 15 | TRBV7-2 | CASSLGGGSNYEQYF | TGTGCCAGCAGCTTAGGGGGCGGCTCTAACTACGAGCAGTACTTC
TRBJ1-1 | NA | NA | 13 | TRBV12-3/TRBV12-4 | CASSFDMNTEAFF | TGTGCCAGCAGCTTCGACATGAACACTGAAGCTTTCTTT
TRBJ2-2 | NA | many | 16 | TRBV5-1 | CASSLGSGIMAGELFF | TGCGCCAGCAGCTTGGGCTCGGGGATAATGGCCGGGGAGCTGTTTTTT
TRBJ1-3 | NA | few | 15 | TRBV11-2 | CASTQGRSSGNTIYF | TGTGCCAGCACCCAGGGGCGGAGCTCTGGAAACACCATATATTTT
TRBJ2-5 | TRBD2 | many | 14 | TRBV7-2 | CASSPRSGLVGALF | TGTGCCAGCAGCCCACGGTCGGGACTAGTGGGAGCCCTCTTC
TRBJ2-3 | NA | NA | 13 | TRBV6-1 | CASSASWQDTQYF | TGTGCCAGCAGCGCCTCCTGGCAAGATACGCAGTATTTT
TRBJ2-5 | NA | many | 10 | TRBV7-8 | CASSSETQYF | TGTGCCAGCAGTTCAGAGACCCAGTACTTC
TRBJ1-1 | NA | few | 14 | TRBV20-1 | CSAPPEGPNTEAFF | TGCAGTGCCCCCCCTGAGGGCCCCAACACTGAAGCTTTCTTT
TRBJ1-5 | NA | NA | 14 | TRBV2 | CASRDNPSNQPQHF | TGTGCCAGCAGAGACAACCCTAGCAATCAGCCCCAGCATTTT
TRBJ2-2 | NA | NA | 15 | TRBV2 | CASSVDGRNTGELFF | TGTGCCAGCAGCGTCGACGGACGGAACACCGGGGAGCTGTTTTTT
TRBJ2-1 | NA | NA | 18 | TRBV9 | CASSVGIRISGPQDEQFF | TGTGCCAGCAGCGTAGGCATCAGAATCTCCGGGCCACAAGATGAGCAGTTCTTC
TRBJ1-2 | NA | NA | 12 | TRBV7-2 | CASSLAGGSYTF | TGTGCCAGCAGCTTAGCCGGTGGGAGCTACACCTTC
TRBJ2-3 | TRBD2 | few | 17 | TRBV6-1 | CASSSTLAEVNTDTQYF | TGTGCCAGCAGCTCCACACTAGCGGAGGTAAACACAGATACGCAGTATTTT
TRBJ2-1 | NA | NA | 15 | TRBV2 | CASSDNQGSYNEQFF | TGTGCCAGCAGTGATAATCAGGGGTCCTACAATGAGCAGTTCTTC
TRBJ2-3 | TRBD1 | once | 18 | TRBV29-1 | CSVKGGGTGGFLTDTQYF | TGCAGCGTCAAGGGTGGGGGGACAGGGGGCTTTCTCACAGATACGCAGTATTTT
TRBJ2-7 | TRBD2 | many | 15 | TRBV6-5 | CASSYSTSGGYEQYF | TGTGCCAGCAGTTACTCGACTAGCGGGGGTTACGAGCAGTACTTC
TRBJ1-2 | NA | NA | 13 | TRBV6-5 | CASSYVGVDGYTF | TGTGCCAGCAGTTACGTCGGGGTTGATGGCTACACCTTC
TRBJ2-6 | NA | NA | 16 | TRBV6-6 | CASSTSTGSGANVLTF | TGTGCCAGCAGTACCTCAACAGGGTCCGGGGCCAACGTCCTGACTTTC
TRBJ1-5 | TRBD1 | few | 15 | TRBV28 | CASSGQGSSNQPRHF | TGTGCCAGCAGCGGACAGGGGAGCAGCAATCAGCCCCGGCATTTT
TRBJ2-5 | NA | NA | 15 | TRBV24-1 | CATSGGAGRQETQYF | TGTGCCACCAGTGGAGGGGCAGGAAGACAAGAGACCCAGTACTTC
TRBJ2-5 | TRBD1 | NA | 16 | TRBV5-1 | CASSPGTGGAFETQYF | TGCGCCAGCAGCCCCGGGACAGGGGGCGCGTTCGAGACCCAGTACTTC
TRBJ2-1 | TRBD2 | NA | 16 | TRBV20-1 | CSARPLLAGSYNEQFF | TGCAGTGCTAGACCCCTTCTAGCGGGGTCCTACAATGAGCAGTTCTTC
TRBJ2-7 | TRBD1 | NA | 12 | TRBV2 | CASGTDLYEQYF | TGTGCCAGCGGGACAGACCTCTACGAGCAGTACTTC
TRBJ2-1 | NA | few | 13 | TRBV29-1 | CSVQGGSYNEQFF | TGCAGCGTGCAGGGAGGCTCCTACAATGAGCAGTTCTTC
TRBJ2-5 | NA | few | 15 | TRBV28 | CASSSLGAEKETQYF | TGTGCCAGCAGTTCTCTCGGGGCGGAAAAAGAGACCCAGTACTTC